The 4 T cell receptor beta chains presented below share a single source sample, sequenced in a study of T cell changes during pregnancy in multiple sclerosis. The method was immunoSEQ multiplex PCR; TCRdb's version includes in-frame clones alone and lacks a portion of them. The sample contains approximately 48,000 clones, around 90% of which appear only once. The input for sequencing was CD8+ T cells from peripheral blood mononuclear cells, taken before pregnancy. The receptor source for this set is a female donor with multiple sclerosis, enrolled in a pregnancy study.

This sequence joins TRBV4-2 and TRBJ1-1; 9 nucleotides match TRBD1. Germline CDR1 reads LGHNA; CDR2 reads YNFKEQ. This CDR3 has 15 residues. Trimming at V came to 4 bases and at J to 1 base, leaving 4 bases not matched to a gene. The CDR3 protein is CASSPRTGENTEAFF. CDR3 DNA: TGTGCCAGCAGCCCGAGGACAGGGGAGAACACTGAAGCTTTCTTT.

This chain links TRBV27 with TRBJ2-7, with 7 nucleotides matching TRBD1. There are 14 residues in the CDR3. Germline CDR1 reads MNHEY; CDR2 reads SMNVEV (reference sequence). With 5 bases clipped from V and 3 bases from J, the junction kept 7 bases outside the gene matches. The CDR3 DNA follows: TGTGCCAGCAGTGCCGGGACAGCGGACTACGAGCAGTACTTC. Translation: CASSAGTADYEQYF.

This clone appeared once. This chain joins TRBV4-3 and TRBJ2-5; weak D call: TRBD2 (5 bases). Germline assignment: CDR1 LGHNA and CDR2 YSLEER. The CDR3 totals 14 residues. V lost 1 base and J 6 bases, leaving 12 bases between the germline ends. This chain's CDR3 is CASSQGGWEKTQYF. DNA for the CDR3: TGCGCCAGCAGCCAAGGTGGATGGGAGAAGACCCAGTACTTC.

Regarding this clone: Its ends do not fully match the called genes, so a read error is possible. This chain joins TRBV7-7 and TRBJ2-3; tentative D call: TRBD2 (5 bases). Germline CDR1 reads SSHAT; CDR2 reads FNYEAQ (reference sequence). The CDR3 spans 13 residues. The CDR3 here is CASSLALSDTQYF. The CDR3 DNA follows: TGTGCTAGCAGCTTAGCGTTGAGTGATACGCAGTATTTT.